What follows are 7 T cell receptor beta chains derived from one specimen sequenced in a study of OX40 agonist ivuxolimab in advanced cancers. Sequencing was performed with immunoSEQ multiplex PCR; in TCRdb, only in-frame clones are kept and a portion is missing. The table has roughly 60,000 clones, about 91% seen once; the top ten hold 0.44%. Sequences were derived from CD4+ or CD8+ T cells sorted from blood, sampled in a trial of the OX40 agonist ivuxolimab. These TCRs come from an adult with an advanced solid tumor such as melanoma, head and neck, liver or kidney cancer.

The V and J genes are TRBV25-1 and TRBJ2-4, with D perhaps matching TRBD1 (6 bases). The CDR3 is 16 amino acids. Germline CDR1 and CDR2: MGHDK and SYGVNS. With 6 bases removed from V and 1 base from J, the gap between germline ends came to 16 bases. This CDR3 reads CASSVLRQVAKNIQYF. For the CDR3, the DNA is TGTGCCAGCAGCGTACTTCGACAGGTCGCCAAAAACATTCAGTACTTC.

The CDR3 reads CASSSRLGGRETQYF. DNA for the CDR3: TGTGCCAGCAGCTCCCGACTAGGGGGGAGGGAGACCCAGTACTTC. This chain connects TRBV7-2 to TRBJ2-5, with D perhaps being TRBD1 or TRBD2 (6 bases each). CDR1 is SGHTA and CDR2 is FQGNSA in the germline V gene. The CDR3 contains 15 residues. The V end lost 4 bases, the J end lost 5 bases, and 17 bases lay between the germline ends.

The V gene is TRBV2, the J gene TRBJ2-5; D is unclear. TRBJ2-7 matches the DNA end more closely, so the J call is doubtful. Germline V gene data show CDR1 as SNHLY and CDR2 as FYNNEI. The CDR3 consists of 11 residues. This CDR3 is CASSGVDEQYF. Here the CDR3 DNA reads TGTGCCAGCAGTGGGGTGGACGAGCAGTACTTC.

The chain links TRBV6-6 to TRBJ2-2, with TRBD2 matching 7 bases. J lost 2 bases, V lost 3 bases, and 6 bases had no gene match. Germline values: CDR1 MNHNY, CDR2 SVGAGI (reference sequence). The CDR3 runs to 16 residues. The CDR3 sequence is CASSYGSGTNTGELFF. CDR3 nucleotides: TGTGCCAGCAGTTATGGGAGCGGGACCAACACCGGGGAGCTGTTTTTT.

The rearrangement links TRBV7-8 to TRBJ1-2; D remains ambiguous. V was cut by 5 bases and J by 8 bases, with 18 bases left in between. The CDR3 loop spans 14 amino acids. Germline-derived CDR1 and CDR2 are SGHVS and FQNEAQ. The CDR3 here is CASSQTRDIGGYTF. CDR3 DNA sequence: TGTGCCAGCAGCCAAACGCGGGATATAGGGGGCTACACCTTC.

V and J are TRBV5-4 and TRBJ2-5, with D uncertain. The germline V and J ends were trimmed by 0 bases and 2 bases, with 11 bases remaining between them. Germline V gene lookup returns CDR1 SGHNT and CDR2 YYREEE (reference sequence). The CDR3 is 15 amino acids. CDR3 protein: CASSLAVAEQETQYF. As DNA, the CDR3 is TGTGCCAGCAGCTTGGCCGTGGCAGAGCAAGAGACCCAGTACTTC.

V usage is TRBV11-2 and J usage is TRBJ2-1; TRBD2 aligns across 9 bases. J gave up 2 bases and V 0 bases, and 2 bases lay outside the gene matches. The CDR3 is 16 residues long. Germline lookup yields CDR1 SGHAT and CDR2 FQNNGV. The CDR3 sequence: CASSLELAGTYNEQFF. CDR3 DNA sequence: TGTGCCAGCAGCTTAGAGCTAGCGGGAACCTACAATGAGCAGTTCTTC.